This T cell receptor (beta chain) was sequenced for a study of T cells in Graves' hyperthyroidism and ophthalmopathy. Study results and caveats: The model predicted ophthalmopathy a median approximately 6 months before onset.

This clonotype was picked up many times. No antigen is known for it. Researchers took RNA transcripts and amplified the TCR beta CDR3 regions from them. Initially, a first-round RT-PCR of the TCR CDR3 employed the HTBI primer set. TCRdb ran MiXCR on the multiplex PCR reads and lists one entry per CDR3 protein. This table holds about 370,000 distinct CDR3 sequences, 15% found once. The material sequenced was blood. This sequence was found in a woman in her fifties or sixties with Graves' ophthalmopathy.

Here the CDR3 DNA reads TGTGCCAGCAGCTTATCTGTTGCTGGAAACACCATATATTTT. Amino acid sequence: CASSLSVAGNTIYF. This rearrangement joins TRBV7-2 to TRBJ1-3; unclear D gene. Germline V gene data show CDR1 as SGHTA and CDR2 as FQGNSA. The CDR3 spans 14 residues. With 2 bases removed from V and 2 bases from J, the gap between germline ends came to 7 bases.